A single sample is the source of the 5 T cell receptor beta chains below, sequenced in a study of T-cell reconstitution after alpha-beta-depleted transplantation in children. Unique molecular identifiers tagged the TCRbeta library. TCRdb processed the PCR reads anew with MiXCR; each CDR3 protein has one entry. Here the sample spans about 610,000 distinct CDR3 sequences, under 12% being singletons. Specimen: PBMCs from the stem cell graft donor, collected from the stem cell graft. These receptors all come from a human donor who donated a stem cell graft to a child with acute myeloid leukemia.

The rearrangement joins TRBV7-9 to TRBJ2-5; 13 bases line up with TRBD2. The CDR3 runs to 16 residues. V lost 5 bases and J lost 4; bases outside the gene matches: 7. Germline V gives CDR1 SEHNR, CDR2 FQNEAQ (reference sequence). The chain's CDR3 is CASSPGTSGITETQYF. CDR3 coding DNA: TGTGCCAGCAGCCCCGGGACTAGCGGGATTACAGAGACCCAGTACTTC.

The gene calls are TRBV29-1 and TRBJ2-1, with no clear D. V shed 6 bases and J shed 12 bases, with 24 bases lying between them. Germline-derived CDR1 and CDR2 are SQVTM and ANQGSEA. The CDR3 contains 14 residues. DNA for the CDR3: TGCAGCGTCCAAGGGTTGGTTACATCTGATGGGCAGTTCTTC. It encodes CSVQGLVTSDGQFF.

This clonotype has a handful of counts. The genes are TRBV9 and TRBJ1-1; D not certain. The CDR3 extends over 16 amino acids. Germline assignment: CDR1 SGDLS and CDR2 YYNGEE. The V gene lost 3 bases and the J gene lost 0 bases, with 15 bases spanning the gap. The DNA for the CDR3 is TGTGCCAGCAGCGAGATCGGGTCGCTCATGAACACTGAAGCTTTCTTT. It is translated as CASSEIGSLMNTEAFF.

This clonotype was seen a few times. The chain recombines TRBV9 with TRBJ2-7; 7 positions agree with TRBD2. The V and J ends lost 4 bases and 4 bases, in that order; junction bases with no gene match: 17. CDR1 is SGDLS, CDR2 YYNGEE, per germline. The CDR3 loop spans 17 amino acids. The DNA of the CDR3 is TGTGCCAGCAGCCCCCGTCCTTGGGGCGGGAGTTCGTACGAGCAGTACTTC. It translates to CASSPRPWGGSSYEQYF.

The chain uses TRBV5-1 and TRBJ2-1; D remains ambiguous. The CDR3 is made up of 13 amino acids. Germline lookup yields CDR1 SGHRS and CDR2 YFSETQ. V was clipped by 1 base and J by 9 bases, with 11 bases between them. The DNA for the CDR3 is TGCGCCAGCAGCTTGCTCCCGGAAGGTGAGCAGTTCTTC. Translation gives CASSLLPEGEQFF.